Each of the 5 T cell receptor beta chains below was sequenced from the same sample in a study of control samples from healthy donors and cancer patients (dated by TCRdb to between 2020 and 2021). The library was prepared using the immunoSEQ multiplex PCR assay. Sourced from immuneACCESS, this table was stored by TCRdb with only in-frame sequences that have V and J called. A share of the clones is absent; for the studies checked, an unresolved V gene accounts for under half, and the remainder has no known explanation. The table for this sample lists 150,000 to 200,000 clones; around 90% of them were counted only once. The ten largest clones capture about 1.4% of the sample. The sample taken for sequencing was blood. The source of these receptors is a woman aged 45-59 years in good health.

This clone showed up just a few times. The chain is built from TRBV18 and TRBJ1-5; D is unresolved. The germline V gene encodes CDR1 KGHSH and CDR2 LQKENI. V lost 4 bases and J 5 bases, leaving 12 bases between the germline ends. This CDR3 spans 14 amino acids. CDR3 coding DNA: TGTGCCAGCTCACTAGCGATGGTGGATCAGCCCCAGCATTTT. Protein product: CASSLAMVDQPQHF.

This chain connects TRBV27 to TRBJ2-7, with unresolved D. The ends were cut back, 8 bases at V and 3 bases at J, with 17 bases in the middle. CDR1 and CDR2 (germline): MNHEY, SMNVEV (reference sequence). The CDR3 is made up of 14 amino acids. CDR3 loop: CASSNLGYLYEQYF. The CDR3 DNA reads TGTGCCAGCTCTAATCTTGGTTACCTCTACGAGCAGTACTTC.

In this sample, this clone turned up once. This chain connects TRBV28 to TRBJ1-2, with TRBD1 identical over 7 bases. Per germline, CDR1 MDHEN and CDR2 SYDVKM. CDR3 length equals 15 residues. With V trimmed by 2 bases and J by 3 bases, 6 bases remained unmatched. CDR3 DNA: TGTGCCAGCAGTTTAGGCAGGGGGACGTACTATGGCTACACCTTC. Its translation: CASSLGRGTYYGYTF.

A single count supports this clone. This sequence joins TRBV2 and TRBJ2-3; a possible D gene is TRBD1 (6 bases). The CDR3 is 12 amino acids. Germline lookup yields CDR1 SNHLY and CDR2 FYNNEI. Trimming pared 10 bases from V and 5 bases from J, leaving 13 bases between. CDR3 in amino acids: CAIAGVGDTQYF. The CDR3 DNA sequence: TGTGCCATTGCAGGGGTGGGAGATACGCAGTATTTT.

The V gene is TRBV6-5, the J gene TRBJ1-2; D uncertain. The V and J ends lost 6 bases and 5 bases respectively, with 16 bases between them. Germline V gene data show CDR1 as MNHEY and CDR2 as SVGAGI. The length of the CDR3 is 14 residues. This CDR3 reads CASSRGDLTYGYTF. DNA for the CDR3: TGTGCCAGCAGCCGAGGTGACCTAACTTATGGCTACACCTTC.